This entry features one T cell receptor beta chain sequence. CDR1 SQVTM and CDR2 ANQGSEA come from the germline V gene. The V end lost 2 bases, the J end lost 3 bases, and 16 bases lay between the germline ends. This CDR3 spans 15 amino acids. The data derive from a study of blood T cell repertoires in COVID-19. Whole-study context: The study drew acute and convalescent COVID-19 samples from the United States, Italy and Spain.

Here immunoSEQ multiplex PCR was the method, and the copy in TCRdb shows in-frame clones only, minus some. The sample records some 260,000 clones, around 90% being singletons. This clonotype originated in a woman in her seventies with COVID-19, enrolled during active disease. The sequencing input was peripheral blood. This chain joins TRBV29-1 and TRBJ2-5; the D gene is possibly TRBD1 (6 bases). CDR3 sequence reads: CSVETPQGMKETQYF. CDR3 in DNA: TGCAGCGTTGAAACTCCCCAGGGGATGAAAGAGACCCAGTACTTC.